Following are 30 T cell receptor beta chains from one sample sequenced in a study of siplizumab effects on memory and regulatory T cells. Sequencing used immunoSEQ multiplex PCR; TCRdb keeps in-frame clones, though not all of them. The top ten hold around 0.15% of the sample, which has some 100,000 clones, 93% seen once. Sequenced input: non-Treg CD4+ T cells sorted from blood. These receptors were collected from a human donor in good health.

CDR3 DNA: TGTGCCAGCAGTGGCCACAGGGGAGGAATGACAGATACGCAGTATTTT. This codes for CASSGHRGGMTDTQYF. V is TRBV25-1 and J is TRBJ2-3, with a weak D call TRBD1 (7 bases). V lost 4 bases and J 3 bases, leaving 17 bases between the germline ends. CDR1 is MGHDK, CDR2 SYGVNS, per germline. The CDR3 has 16 residues.

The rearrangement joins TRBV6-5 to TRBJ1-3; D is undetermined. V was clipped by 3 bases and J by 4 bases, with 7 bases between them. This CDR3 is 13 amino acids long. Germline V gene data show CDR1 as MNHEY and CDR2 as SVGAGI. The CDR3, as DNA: TGTGCCAGCAGTTATGCGTCCGGAAACACCATATATTTT. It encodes CASSYASGNTIYF.

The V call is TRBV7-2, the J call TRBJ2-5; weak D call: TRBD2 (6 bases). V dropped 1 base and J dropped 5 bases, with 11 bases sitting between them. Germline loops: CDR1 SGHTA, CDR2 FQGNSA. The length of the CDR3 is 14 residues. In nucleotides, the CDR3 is TGTGCCAGCAGCTTAGAAGGCGGGGAGGAGACCCAGTACTTC. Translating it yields CASSLEGGEETQYF.

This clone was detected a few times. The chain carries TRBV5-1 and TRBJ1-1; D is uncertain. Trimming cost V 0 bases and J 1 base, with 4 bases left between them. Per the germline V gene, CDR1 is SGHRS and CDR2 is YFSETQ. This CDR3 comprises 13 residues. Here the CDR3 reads CASSLARNTEAFF. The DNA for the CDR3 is TGCGCCAGCAGCTTGGCACGGAACACTGAAGCTTTCTTT.

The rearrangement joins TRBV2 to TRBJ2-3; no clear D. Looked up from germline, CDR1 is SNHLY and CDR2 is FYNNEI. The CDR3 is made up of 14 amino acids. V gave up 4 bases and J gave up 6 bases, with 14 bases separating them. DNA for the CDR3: TGTGCCAGCAGTGCATTGGGTCCCCCGGATACGCAGTATTTT. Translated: CASSALGPPDTQYF.

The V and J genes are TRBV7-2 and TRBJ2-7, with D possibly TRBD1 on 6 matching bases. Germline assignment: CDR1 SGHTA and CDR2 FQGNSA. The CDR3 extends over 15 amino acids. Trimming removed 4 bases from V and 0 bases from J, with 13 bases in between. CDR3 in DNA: TGTGCCAGCAGCTATTCCCGGGACATCTCCTACGAGCAGTACTTC. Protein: CASSYSRDISYEQYF.

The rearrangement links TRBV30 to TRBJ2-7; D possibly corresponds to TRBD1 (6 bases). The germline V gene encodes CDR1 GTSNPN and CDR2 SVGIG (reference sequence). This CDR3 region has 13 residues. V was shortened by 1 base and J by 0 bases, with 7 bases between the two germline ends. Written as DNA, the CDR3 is TGTGCCTGGAGTGGACAGGACTCCTACGAGCAGTACTTC. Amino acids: CAWSGQDSYEQYF.

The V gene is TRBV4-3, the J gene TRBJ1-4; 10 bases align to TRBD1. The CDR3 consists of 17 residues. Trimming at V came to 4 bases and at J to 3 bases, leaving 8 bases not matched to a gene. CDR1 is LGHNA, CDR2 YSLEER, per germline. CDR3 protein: CASSLVRQGAANEKLFF. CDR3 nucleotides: TGCGCCAGCAGCCTCGTAAGACAGGGGGCGGCTAATGAAAAACTGTTTTTT.

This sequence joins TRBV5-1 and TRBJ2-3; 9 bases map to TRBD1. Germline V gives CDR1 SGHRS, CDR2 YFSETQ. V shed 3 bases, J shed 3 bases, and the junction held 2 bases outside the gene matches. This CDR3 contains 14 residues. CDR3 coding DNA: TGCGCCAGCAGCTCAGGACAGGGGACAGATACGCAGTATTTT. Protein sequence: CASSSGQGTDTQYF.

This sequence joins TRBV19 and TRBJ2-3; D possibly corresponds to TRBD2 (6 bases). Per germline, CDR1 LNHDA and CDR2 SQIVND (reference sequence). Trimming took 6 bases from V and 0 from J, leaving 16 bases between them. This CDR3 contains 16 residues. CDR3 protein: CASRDSGSTSTDTQYF. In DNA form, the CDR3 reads TGTGCCAGTAGGGATAGCGGTTCTACTAGCACAGATACGCAGTATTTT.

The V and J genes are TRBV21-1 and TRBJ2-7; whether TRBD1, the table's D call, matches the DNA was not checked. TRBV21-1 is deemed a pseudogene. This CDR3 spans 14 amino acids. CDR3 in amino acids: CASSNGDRGYEQYF. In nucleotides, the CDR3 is TGTGCCAGCAGCAACGGGGACAGAGGCTACGAGCAGTACTTC.

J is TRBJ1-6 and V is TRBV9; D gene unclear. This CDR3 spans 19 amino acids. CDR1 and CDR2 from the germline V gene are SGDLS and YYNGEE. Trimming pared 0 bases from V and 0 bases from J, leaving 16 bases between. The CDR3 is CASSVGARASGSYNSPLHF. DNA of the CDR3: TGTGCCAGCAGCGTAGGGGCGCGGGCGAGTGGCTCCTATAATTCACCCCTCCACTTT.

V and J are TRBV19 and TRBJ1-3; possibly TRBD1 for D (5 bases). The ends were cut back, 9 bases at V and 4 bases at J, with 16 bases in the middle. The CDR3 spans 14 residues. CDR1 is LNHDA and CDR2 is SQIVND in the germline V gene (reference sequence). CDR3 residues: CASPSDRMGNTIYF. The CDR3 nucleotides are TGTGCCAGCCCGTCCGACAGAATGGGAAACACCATATATTTT.

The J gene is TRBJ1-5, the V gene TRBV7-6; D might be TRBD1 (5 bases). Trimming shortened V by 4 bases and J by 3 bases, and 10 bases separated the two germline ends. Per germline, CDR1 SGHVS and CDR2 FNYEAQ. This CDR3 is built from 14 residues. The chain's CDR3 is CASSSGRANQPQHF. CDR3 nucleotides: TGTGCCAGCAGCTCAGGGAGGGCCAATCAGCCCCAGCATTTT. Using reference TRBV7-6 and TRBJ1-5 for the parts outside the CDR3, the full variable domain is GAGVSQSPRYKVTKRGQDVALRCDPISGHVSLYWYRQALGQGPEFLTYFNYEAQQDKSGLPNDRFSAERPEGSISTLTIQRTEQRDSAMYRCASSSGRANQPQHFGDGTRLSIL.

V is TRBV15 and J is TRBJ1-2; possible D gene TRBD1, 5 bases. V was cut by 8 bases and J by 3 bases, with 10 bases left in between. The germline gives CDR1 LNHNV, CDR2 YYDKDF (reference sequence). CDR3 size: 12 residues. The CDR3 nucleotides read TGTGCCACCTGGGGCAGGGACTATGGCTACACCTTC. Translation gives CATWGRDYGYTF.

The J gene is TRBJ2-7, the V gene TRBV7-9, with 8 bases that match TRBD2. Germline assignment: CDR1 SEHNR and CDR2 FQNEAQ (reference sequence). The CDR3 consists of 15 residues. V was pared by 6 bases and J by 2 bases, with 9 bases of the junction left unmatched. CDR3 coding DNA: TGTGCCAGCAGGCCCGGGGGGGACAACACCTACGAGCAGTACTTC. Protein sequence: CASRPGGDNTYEQYF. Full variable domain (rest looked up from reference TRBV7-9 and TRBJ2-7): DTGVSQNPRHKITKRGQNVTFRCDPISEHNRLYWYRQTLGQGPEFLTYFQNEAQLEKSRLLSDRFSAERPKGSFSTLEIQRTEQGDSAMYLCASRPGGDNTYEQYFGPGTRLTVT.

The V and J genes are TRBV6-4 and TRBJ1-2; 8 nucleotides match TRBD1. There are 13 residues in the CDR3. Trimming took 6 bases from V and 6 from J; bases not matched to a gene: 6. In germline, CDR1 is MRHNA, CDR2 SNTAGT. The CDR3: CASRDRGQDGYTF. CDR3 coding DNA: TGTGCCAGCAGAGACAGGGGACAGGATGGCTACACCTTC.

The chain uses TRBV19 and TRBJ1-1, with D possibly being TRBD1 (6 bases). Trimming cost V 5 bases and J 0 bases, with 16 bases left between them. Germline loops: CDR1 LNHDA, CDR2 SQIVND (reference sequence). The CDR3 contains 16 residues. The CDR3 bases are TGTGCCAGTAGTGATGGGGGCCACCCTCTGAACACTGAAGCTTTCTTT. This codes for CASSDGGHPLNTEAFF. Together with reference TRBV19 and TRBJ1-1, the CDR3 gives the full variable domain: DGGITQSPKYLFRKEGQNVTLSCEQNLNHDAMYWYRQDPGQGLRLIYYSQIVNDFQKGDIAEGYSVSREKKESFPLTVTSAQKNPTAFYLCASSDGGHPLNTEAFFGQGTRLTVV.

The CDR3 DNA sequence: TGTGCCAGCTCACCGGCCGGGACAGGGAGCACAGATACGCAGTATTTT. Residues: CASSPAGTGSTDTQYF. The V call is TRBV18, the J call TRBJ2-3; 9 bases agree with TRBD1. The J segment lost 0 bases and the V segment lost 3 bases, leaving 4 bases of the junction unmatched. This CDR3 region has 16 residues. The V gene's germline CDR1 is KGHSH and CDR2 LQKENI.

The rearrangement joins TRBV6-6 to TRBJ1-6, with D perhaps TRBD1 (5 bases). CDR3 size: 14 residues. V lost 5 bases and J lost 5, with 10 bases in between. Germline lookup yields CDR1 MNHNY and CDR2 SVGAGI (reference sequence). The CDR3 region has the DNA TGTGCCAGCAGTCAACAGGCGCATAATTCACCCCTCCACTTT. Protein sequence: CASSQQAHNSPLHF.

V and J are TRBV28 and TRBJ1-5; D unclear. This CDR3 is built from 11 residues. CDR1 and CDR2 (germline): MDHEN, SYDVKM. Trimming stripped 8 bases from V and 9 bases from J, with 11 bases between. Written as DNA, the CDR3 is TGTGCCAGCGGCCTGCAATGGCCCCAGCATTTT. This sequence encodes CASGLQWPQHF.

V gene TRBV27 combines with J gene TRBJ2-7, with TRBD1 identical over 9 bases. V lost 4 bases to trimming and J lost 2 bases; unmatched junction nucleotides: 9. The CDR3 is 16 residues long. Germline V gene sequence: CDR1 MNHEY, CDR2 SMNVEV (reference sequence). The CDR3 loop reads CASSWRGTGITYEQYF. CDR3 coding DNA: TGTGCCAGCAGTTGGAGGGGGACAGGGATTACCTACGAGCAGTACTTC.

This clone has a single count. CDR3 loop: CASTIRGAGYGYTF. CDR3 DNA sequence: TGTGCCAGCACCATTCGCGGGGCCGGCTATGGCTACACCTTC. The V gene is TRBV6-5, the J gene TRBJ1-2; tentative D call: TRBD1 (5 bases). CDR1 and CDR2 from the germline V gene are MNHEY and SVGAGI. The germline V and J ends were trimmed by 7 bases and 4 bases, with 16 bases remaining between them. This CDR3 region has 14 residues.

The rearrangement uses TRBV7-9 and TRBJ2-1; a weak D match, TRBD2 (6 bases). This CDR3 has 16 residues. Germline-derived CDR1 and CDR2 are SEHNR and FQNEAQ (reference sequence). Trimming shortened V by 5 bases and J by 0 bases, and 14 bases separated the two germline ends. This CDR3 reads CASSEKRASSYNEQFF. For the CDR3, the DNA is TGTGCCAGCAGCGAAAAGCGGGCCAGCTCCTACAATGAGCAGTTCTTC.

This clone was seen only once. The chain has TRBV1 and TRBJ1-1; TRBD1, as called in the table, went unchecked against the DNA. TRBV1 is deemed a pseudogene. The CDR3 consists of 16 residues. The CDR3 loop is CTSSQYPFRGRTEAFF. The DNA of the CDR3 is TGCACCAGCAGCCAGTACCCTTTCAGGGGGCGGACTGAAGCTTTCTTT.

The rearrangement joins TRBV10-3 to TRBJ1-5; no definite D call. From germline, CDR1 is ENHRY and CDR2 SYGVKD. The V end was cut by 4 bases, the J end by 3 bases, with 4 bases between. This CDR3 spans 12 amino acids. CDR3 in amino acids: CAISGNNQPQHF. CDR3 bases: TGTGCCATCAGTGGAAACAATCAGCCCCAGCATTTT.

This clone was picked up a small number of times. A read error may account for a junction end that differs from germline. The CDR3 DNA follows: TGTGCCAGCAGTGAACGCCATGGGACAGGATCAGACTTC. This sequence encodes CASSERHGTGSDF. The gene calls are TRBV25-1 and TRBJ2-5; 8 bases line up with TRBD1. CDR3 length: 13 residues. Per the germline V gene, CDR1 is MGHDK and CDR2 is SYGVNS.

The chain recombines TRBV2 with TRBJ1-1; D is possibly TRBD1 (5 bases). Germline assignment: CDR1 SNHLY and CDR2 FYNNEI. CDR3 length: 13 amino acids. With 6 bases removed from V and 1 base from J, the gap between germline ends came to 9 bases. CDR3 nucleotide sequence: TGTGCCAGCAGGCTTCAGGGGAACACTGAAGCTTTCTTT. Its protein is CASRLQGNTEAFF.

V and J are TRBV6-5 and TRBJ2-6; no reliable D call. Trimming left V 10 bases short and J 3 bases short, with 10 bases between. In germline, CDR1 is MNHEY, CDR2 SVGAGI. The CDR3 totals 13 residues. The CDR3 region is CATFKSGANVLTF. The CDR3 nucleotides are TGTGCCACCTTTAAAAGTGGGGCCAACGTCCTGACTTTC.

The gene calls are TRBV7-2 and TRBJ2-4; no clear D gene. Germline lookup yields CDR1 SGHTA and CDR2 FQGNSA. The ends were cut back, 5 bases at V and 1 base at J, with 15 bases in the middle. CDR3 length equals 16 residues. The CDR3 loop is CASSDPGPLAKNIQYF. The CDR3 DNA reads TGTGCCAGCAGCGATCCGGGTCCTTTGGCCAAAAACATTCAGTACTTC.